This T cell receptor (beta chain) comes out of a study of blood T cell repertoires in COVID-19. Researchers sorted participants into cohorts using their self-reported clinical history. The protocol was immunoSEQ multiplex PCR, while the TCRdb copy is restricted to in-frame clones and leaves out a portion. The sample lists 250,000 to 400,000 clones, approximately 88% occurring once. The ends were cut back, 1 base at V and 3 bases at J, with 5 bases in the middle. The length of the CDR3 is 13 residues. CDR1 LGHDT and CDR2 YNNKEL come from the germline V gene (reference sequence). The source of this sequence is a man in his 60s who had recovered from COVID-19. Sequenced material: PBMCs or T cells enriched from blood (not recorded which). The chain recombines TRBV3-1 (or the pseudogene TRBV3-2) with TRBJ2-3; D is unclear. CDR3 DNA sequence: TGTGCCAGCAGCCAAGCGAGGACAGATACGCAGTATTTT. It is translated as CASSQARTDTQYF.